A selection of T cell receptor beta chains follows, all from one sample in a study of OX40 agonist ivuxolimab in advanced cancers. Sequencing was performed with immunoSEQ multiplex PCR; in TCRdb, only in-frame clones are kept and a portion is missing. The repertoire includes around 80,000 clones, roughly nine tenths of them detected once, and about 2% sits in the top ten. The sequenced sample was CD4+ or CD8+ T cells sorted from blood, obtained in a trial of the OX40 agonist ivuxolimab. The receptors were gathered from an adult with an advanced solid tumor such as melanoma, head and neck, liver or kidney cancer. Each CDR3 is given with its conserved first and last residue. D genes are given only for firm matches. The listing skips clone size in some rows; elsewhere it reads once, few, many or a size class.

clone_size: -
v_call: TRBV6-5
d_call: TRBD1
j_call: TRBJ2-7
cdr3_nt: TGTGCCAGCAGCCGCCCGGGACAGGTCCGGCAGTACTTC
cdr3_aa: CASSRPGQVRQYF

clone_size: -
v_call: TRBV18
d_call: TRBD2
j_call: TRBJ2-7
cdr3_nt: TGTGCCAGCTCACCAGTGGCTAGCGGGGTTTTCTACGAGCAGTACTTC
cdr3_aa: CASSPVASGVFYEQYF

clone_size: -
v_call: TRBV5-4
d_call: -
j_call: TRBJ1-2
cdr3_nt: TGTGCCAGCAGCTTAGGACAGAATGCAGGGGATGGCTACACCTTC
cdr3_aa: CASSLGQNAGDGYTF

clone_size: -
v_call: TRBV7-3
d_call: -
j_call: TRBJ2-6
cdr3_nt: TGTGCCAGCAGCGTCCCCGGAGCACGCTCTGGGGCCAACGTCCTGACTTTC
cdr3_aa: CASSVPGARSGANVLTF

clone_size: -
v_call: TRBV21-1
d_call: -
j_call: TRBJ2-1
cdr3_nt: TGTGCCAGCAGGCTCATACTAGCGGGGTCGAGGAATGAGCAGTTCTTC
cdr3_aa: CASRLILAGSRNEQFF

clone_size: -
v_call: TRBV10-3
d_call: -
j_call: TRBJ2-3
cdr3_nt: TGTGCCATCAGTGAGCGTCAAGCAGATACGCAGTATTTT
cdr3_aa: CAISERQADTQYF

clone_size: -
v_call: TRBV5-6
d_call: -
j_call: TRBJ1-3
cdr3_nt: TGTGCCAGCAGCTCACTCGGGGCAGGAGCCGCCACCATATATTTT
cdr3_aa: CASSSLGAGAATIYF

clone_size: -
v_call: TRBV9
d_call: TRBD2
j_call: TRBJ2-1
cdr3_nt: TGTGCCAGCAGCCCGACTTGGGGGGGAAATAATGAGCAGTTCTTC
cdr3_aa: CASSPTWGGNNEQFF

clone_size: once
v_call: TRBV11-2
d_call: -
j_call: TRBJ1-5
cdr3_nt: TGTGCCAGCAGCCCATCAGGAGGCAATCAGCCCCAGCATTTT
cdr3_aa: CASSPSGGNQPQHF

clone_size: -
v_call: TRBV7-9
d_call: TRBD2
j_call: TRBJ2-1
cdr3_nt: TGTGCCAGCAGCCCTTGGACTAGCGGGGGTACTGGGGAGCAGTTCTTC
cdr3_aa: CASSPWTSGGTGEQFF

clone_size: -
v_call: TRBV6-4
d_call: TRBD2
j_call: TRBJ2-1
cdr3_nt: TGTGCCAGCAGTGCCCTAGCGGCCCCCGGTGAGCAGTTCTTC
cdr3_aa: CASSALAAPGEQFF

clone_size: -
v_call: TRBV19
d_call: -
j_call: TRBJ2-1
cdr3_nt: TGTGCCAGTAGTATTCGGTACAATGAGCAGTTCTTC
cdr3_aa: CASSIRYNEQFF

clone_size: -
v_call: TRBV6-1
d_call: -
j_call: TRBJ1-3
cdr3_nt: TGTGCCAGCAGTTTCAGAAACACCATATATTTT
cdr3_aa: CASSFRNTIYF

clone_size: -
v_call: TRBV19
d_call: TRBD1
j_call: TRBJ1-5
cdr3_nt: TGTGCCAGTAGTCTCCTCCAGGGGGGCAATCAGCCCCAGCATTTT
cdr3_aa: CASSLLQGGNQPQHF

clone_size: -
v_call: TRBV6-4
d_call: -
j_call: TRBJ2-1
cdr3_nt: TGTGCCAGCAGTGTAGACCCGGGCGGCCCTACCGGCCGGTTCTTC
cdr3_aa: CASSVDPGGPTGRFF

clone_size: -
v_call: TRBV6-1
d_call: TRBD2
j_call: TRBJ2-3
cdr3_nt: TGTGCCAGCAGTGAATACGCCTCGGGACTAGCGGGAGGGCCTACCTTT
cdr3_aa: CASSEYASGLAGGPTF

clone_size: -
v_call: TRBV28
d_call: TRBD2
j_call: TRBJ2-1
cdr3_nt: TGTGCCAGCAGCTCCCCCTCAGCGGGAGGAGGTGCGGCTGAGCAGTTCTTC
cdr3_aa: CASSSPSAGGGAAEQFF

clone_size: once
v_call: TRBV2
d_call: -
j_call: TRBJ2-5
cdr3_nt: TGTGCCAGCAGAGTCGCACTAGAGACCCAGTACTTC
cdr3_aa: CASRVALETQYF

clone_size: -
v_call: TRBV30
d_call: -
j_call: TRBJ2-5
cdr3_nt: TGTGCCTGGAGGACAGGAGGGAAGACCCAGTACTTC
cdr3_aa: CAWRTGGKTQYF

clone_size: -
v_call: TRBV9
d_call: -
j_call: TRBJ1-2
cdr3_nt: TGTGCCAGCAGCGTAAATGTCGGGTCCTACTATGGCTACACCTTC
cdr3_aa: CASSVNVGSYYGYTF

clone_size: once
v_call: TRBV5-1
d_call: -
j_call: TRBJ2-3
cdr3_nt: TGCGCCAGCAGTGGACAGACCACAGATACGCAGTATTTT
cdr3_aa: CASSGQTTDTQYF

clone_size: -
v_call: TRBV19
d_call: -
j_call: TRBJ1-2
cdr3_nt: TGTGCCAGTAGTATCGAACGGGACAAGATTAACTATGGCTACACCTTC
cdr3_aa: CASSIERDKINYGYTF

clone_size: once
v_call: TRBV10-3
d_call: -
j_call: TRBJ1-1
cdr3_nt: TGTGCCATCAGTGCGGGGGTCCCTGAAGCTTTCTTT
cdr3_aa: CAISAGVPEAFF

clone_size: -
v_call: TRBV6-1
d_call: -
j_call: TRBJ1-2
cdr3_nt: TGTGCCAGCAGTGACCAGGACCTTCGGGGCTACACCTTC
cdr3_aa: CASSDQDLRGYTF